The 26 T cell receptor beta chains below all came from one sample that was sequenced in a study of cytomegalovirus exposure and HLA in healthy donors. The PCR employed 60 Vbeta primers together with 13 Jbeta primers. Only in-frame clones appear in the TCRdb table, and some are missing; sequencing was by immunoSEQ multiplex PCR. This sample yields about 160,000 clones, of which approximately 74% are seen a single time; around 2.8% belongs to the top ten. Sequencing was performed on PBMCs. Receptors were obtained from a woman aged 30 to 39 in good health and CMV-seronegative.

CDR3 loop: CASGHPSSYNEQFF. CDR3 DNA: TGTGCCAGCGGACATCCGAGCTCCTACAATGAGCAGTTCTTC. The chain is built from TRBV7-9 and TRBJ2-1; D may be TRBD1 (5 bases). Germline V gene data show CDR1 as SEHNR and CDR2 as FQNEAQ (reference sequence). With 8 bases removed from V and 0 bases from J, the gap between germline ends came to 11 bases. The CDR3 contains 14 residues.

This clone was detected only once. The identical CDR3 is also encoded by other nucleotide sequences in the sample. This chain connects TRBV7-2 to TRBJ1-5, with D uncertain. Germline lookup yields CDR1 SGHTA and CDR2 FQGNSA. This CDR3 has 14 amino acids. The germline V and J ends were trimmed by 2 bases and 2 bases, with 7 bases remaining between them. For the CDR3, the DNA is TGTGCCAGCAGCTTAAGGCAGGGCAATCAGCCCCAGCATTTT. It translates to CASSLRQGNQPQHF.

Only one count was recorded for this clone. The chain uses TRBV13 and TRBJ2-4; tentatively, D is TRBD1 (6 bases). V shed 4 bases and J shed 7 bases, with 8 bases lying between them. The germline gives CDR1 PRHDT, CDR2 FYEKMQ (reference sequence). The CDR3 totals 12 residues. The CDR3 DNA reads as TGTGCCAGCAGCTCAACAGGGAACATTCAGTACTTC. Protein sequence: CASSSTGNIQYF.

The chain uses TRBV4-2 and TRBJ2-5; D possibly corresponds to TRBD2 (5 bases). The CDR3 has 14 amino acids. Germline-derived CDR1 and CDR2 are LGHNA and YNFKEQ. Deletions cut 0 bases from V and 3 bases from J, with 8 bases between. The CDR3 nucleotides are TGTGCCAGCAGCCAAGATCCCGGGGAAGAGACCCAGTACTTC. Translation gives CASSQDPGEETQYF.

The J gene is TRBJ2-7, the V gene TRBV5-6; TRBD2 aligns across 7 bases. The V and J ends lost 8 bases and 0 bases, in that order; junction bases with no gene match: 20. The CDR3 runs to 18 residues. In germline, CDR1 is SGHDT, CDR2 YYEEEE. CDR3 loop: CASSPGVAGDGSSYEQYF. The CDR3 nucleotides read TGTGCCAGTTCTCCCGGAGTAGCGGGCGACGGGAGCTCCTACGAGCAGTACTTC.

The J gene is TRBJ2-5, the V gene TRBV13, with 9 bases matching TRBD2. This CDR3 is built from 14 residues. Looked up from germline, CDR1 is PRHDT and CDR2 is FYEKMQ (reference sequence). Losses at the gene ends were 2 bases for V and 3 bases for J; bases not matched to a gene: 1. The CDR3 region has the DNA TGTGCCAGCAGCTTAAGACTAGCGGAAGAGACCCAGTACTTC. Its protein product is CASSLRLAEETQYF.

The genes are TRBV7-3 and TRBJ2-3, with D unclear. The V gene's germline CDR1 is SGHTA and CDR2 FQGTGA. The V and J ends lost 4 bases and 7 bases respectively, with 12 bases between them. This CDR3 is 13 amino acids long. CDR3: CASSSDPENTQYF. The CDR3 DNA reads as TGTGCCAGCAGCTCCGATCCGGAGAATACGCAGTATTTT.

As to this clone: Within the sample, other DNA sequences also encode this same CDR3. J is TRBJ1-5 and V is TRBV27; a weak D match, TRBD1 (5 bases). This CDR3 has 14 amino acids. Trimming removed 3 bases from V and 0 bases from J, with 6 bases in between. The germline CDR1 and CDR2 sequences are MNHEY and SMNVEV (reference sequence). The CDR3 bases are TGTGCCAGCAGTTTCAGGGATAGCAATCAGCCCCAGCATTTT. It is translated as CASSFRDSNQPQHF.

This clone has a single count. CDR3 amino acids: CASSPTGLNEKLFF. The CDR3 DNA reads TGTGCCAGTAGTCCAACAGGGCTTAATGAAAAACTGTTTTTT. This chain links TRBV19 with TRBJ1-4; D possibly corresponds to TRBD1 (6 bases). CDR1 is LNHDA, CDR2 SQIVND, per germline (reference sequence). This CDR3 spans 14 amino acids. V was shortened by 5 bases and J by 4 bases, with 11 bases between the two germline ends.

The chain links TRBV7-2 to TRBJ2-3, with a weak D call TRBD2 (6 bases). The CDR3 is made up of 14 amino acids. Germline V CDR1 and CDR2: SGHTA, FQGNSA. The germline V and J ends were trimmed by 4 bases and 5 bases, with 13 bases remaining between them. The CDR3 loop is CASSWGLSGDTQYF. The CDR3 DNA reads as TGTGCCAGCAGCTGGGGACTTAGCGGAGATACGCAGTATTTT.

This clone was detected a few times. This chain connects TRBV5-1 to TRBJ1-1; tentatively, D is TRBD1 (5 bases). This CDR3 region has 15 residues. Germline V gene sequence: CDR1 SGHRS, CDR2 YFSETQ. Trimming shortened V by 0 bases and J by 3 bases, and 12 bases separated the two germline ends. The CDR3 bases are TGCGCCAGCAGCTTGGCCCAGGGAGGGTACACTGAAGCTTTCTTT. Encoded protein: CASSLAQGGYTEAFF.

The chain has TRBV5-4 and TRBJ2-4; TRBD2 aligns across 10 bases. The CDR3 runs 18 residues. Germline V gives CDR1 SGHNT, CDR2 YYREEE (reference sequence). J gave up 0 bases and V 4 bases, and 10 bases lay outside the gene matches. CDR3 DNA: TGTGCCAGCAGCCCTGTGAGCGGGGGGGCCCTAGCCAAAAACATTCAGTACTTC. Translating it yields CASSPVSGGALAKNIQYF.

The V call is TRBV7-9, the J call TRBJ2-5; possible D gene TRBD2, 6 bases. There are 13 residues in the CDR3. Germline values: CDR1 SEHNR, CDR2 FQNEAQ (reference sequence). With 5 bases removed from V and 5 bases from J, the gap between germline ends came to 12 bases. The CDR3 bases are TGTGCCAGCAGCGGAAGACTAGGGGAGACCCAGTACTTC. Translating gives CASSGRLGETQYF.

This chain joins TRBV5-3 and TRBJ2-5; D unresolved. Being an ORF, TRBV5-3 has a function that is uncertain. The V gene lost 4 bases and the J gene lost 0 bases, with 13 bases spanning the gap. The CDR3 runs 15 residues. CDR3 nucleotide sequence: TGTGCCAGAAGCGCCTCGTGGTGGCACCAAGAGACCCAGTACTTC. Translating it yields CARSASWWHQETQYF.

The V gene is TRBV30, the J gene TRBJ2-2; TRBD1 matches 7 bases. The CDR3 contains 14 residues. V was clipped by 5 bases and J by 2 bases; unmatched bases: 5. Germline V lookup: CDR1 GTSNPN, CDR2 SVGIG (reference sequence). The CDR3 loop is CAWSHRGNTGELFF. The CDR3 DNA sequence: TGTGCCTGGTCGCACAGGGGCAACACCGGGGAGCTGTTTTTT.

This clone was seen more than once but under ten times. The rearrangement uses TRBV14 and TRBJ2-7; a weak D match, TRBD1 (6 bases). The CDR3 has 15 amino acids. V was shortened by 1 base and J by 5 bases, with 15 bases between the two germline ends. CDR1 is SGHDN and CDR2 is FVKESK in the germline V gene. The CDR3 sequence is CASSQGQGSANEQYF. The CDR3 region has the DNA TGTGCCAGCAGCCAAGGTCAGGGGTCTGCAAACGAGCAGTACTTC.

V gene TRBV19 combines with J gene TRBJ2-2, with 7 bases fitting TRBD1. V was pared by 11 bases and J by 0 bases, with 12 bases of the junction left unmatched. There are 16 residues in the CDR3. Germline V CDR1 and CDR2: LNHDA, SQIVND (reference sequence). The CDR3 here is CASKPGTVPNTGELFF. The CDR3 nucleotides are TGTGCCTCCAAACCAGGGACAGTCCCGAACACCGGGGAGCTGTTTTTT.

DNA for the CDR3: TGTGCCAGCAGCGTAACTAGCGTTGCTGGTGACGAGCAGTACTTC. Its translation is CASSVTSVAGDEQYF. The rearrangement uses TRBV9 and TRBJ2-7; 7 bases align to TRBD2. The CDR3 sequence is 15 residues long. The germline V gene has CDR1 SGDLS and CDR2 YYNGEE. Trimming took 1 base from V and 5 from J; bases not matched to a gene: 9.

The DNA of the CDR3 is TGTGCCAGCAGCTTAGCGGGGACAGGGGGAGACCAGCCCCAGCATTTT. Amino acid sequence: CASSLAGTGGDQPQHF. V is TRBV7-9 and J is TRBJ1-5; 11 nucleotides align to TRBD1. Germline V gene sequence: CDR1 SEHNR, CDR2 FQNEAQ (reference sequence). With 0 bases clipped from V and 7 bases from J, the junction kept 5 bases outside the gene matches. The CDR3 is 16 amino acids.

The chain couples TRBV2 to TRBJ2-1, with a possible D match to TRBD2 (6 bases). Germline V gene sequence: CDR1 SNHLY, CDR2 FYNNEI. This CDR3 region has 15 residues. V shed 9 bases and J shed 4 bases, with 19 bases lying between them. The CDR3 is CARGYGTARYNEQFF. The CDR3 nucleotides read TGTGCCAGGGGTTACGGGACTGCACGTTACAATGAGCAGTTCTTC.

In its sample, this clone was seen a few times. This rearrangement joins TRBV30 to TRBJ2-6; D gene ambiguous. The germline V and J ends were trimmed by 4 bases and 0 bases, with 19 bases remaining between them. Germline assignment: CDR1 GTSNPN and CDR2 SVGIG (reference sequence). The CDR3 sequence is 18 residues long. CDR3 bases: TGTGCCTGGATCGAGCACTCTAACCAAGTCTCTGGGGCCAACGTCCTGACTTTC. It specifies CAWIEHSNQVSGANVLTF.

CDR3 nucleotides: TGTGCCAGCAGCCTTAGGCAGACTAGCGGGAGCGAGCAGTACTTC. Amino acids: CASSLRQTSGSEQYF. The chain combines TRBV5-4 with TRBJ2-7; 12 bases are shared with TRBD2. This CDR3 is 15 amino acids long. The V segment lost 4 bases and the J segment 6 bases; nucleotides outside the gene matches: 8. Germline V gives CDR1 SGHNT, CDR2 YYREEE (reference sequence).

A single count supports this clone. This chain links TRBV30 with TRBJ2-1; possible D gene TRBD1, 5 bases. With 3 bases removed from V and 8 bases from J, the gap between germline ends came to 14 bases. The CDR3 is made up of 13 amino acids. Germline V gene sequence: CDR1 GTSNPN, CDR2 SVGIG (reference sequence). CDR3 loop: CAWSQGIGDEQFF. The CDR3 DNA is TGTGCCTGGAGCCAGGGTATCGGCGATGAGCAGTTCTTC.

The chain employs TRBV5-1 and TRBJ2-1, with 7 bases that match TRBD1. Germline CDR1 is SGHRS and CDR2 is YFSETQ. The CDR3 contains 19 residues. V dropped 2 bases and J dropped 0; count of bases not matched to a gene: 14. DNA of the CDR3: TGCGCCAGCAGCTTCGCTCCGACAGGGACAGTATTCTCCTACAATGAGCAGTTCTTC. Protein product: CASSFAPTGTVFSYNEQFF.

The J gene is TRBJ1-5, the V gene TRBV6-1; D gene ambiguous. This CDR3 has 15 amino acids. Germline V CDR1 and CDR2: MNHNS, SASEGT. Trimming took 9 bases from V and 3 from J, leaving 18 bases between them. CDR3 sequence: CASEAGGPINQPQHF. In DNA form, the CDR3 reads TGTGCCAGTGAGGCGGGTGGGCCGATCAATCAGCCCCAGCATTTT.

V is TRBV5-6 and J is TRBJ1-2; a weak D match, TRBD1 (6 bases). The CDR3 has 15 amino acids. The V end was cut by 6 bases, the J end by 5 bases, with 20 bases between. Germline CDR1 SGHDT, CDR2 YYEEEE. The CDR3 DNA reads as TGTGCCAGCACCGTTCAGATGACAGGCACATATGGCTACACCTTC. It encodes CASTVQMTGTYGYTF.